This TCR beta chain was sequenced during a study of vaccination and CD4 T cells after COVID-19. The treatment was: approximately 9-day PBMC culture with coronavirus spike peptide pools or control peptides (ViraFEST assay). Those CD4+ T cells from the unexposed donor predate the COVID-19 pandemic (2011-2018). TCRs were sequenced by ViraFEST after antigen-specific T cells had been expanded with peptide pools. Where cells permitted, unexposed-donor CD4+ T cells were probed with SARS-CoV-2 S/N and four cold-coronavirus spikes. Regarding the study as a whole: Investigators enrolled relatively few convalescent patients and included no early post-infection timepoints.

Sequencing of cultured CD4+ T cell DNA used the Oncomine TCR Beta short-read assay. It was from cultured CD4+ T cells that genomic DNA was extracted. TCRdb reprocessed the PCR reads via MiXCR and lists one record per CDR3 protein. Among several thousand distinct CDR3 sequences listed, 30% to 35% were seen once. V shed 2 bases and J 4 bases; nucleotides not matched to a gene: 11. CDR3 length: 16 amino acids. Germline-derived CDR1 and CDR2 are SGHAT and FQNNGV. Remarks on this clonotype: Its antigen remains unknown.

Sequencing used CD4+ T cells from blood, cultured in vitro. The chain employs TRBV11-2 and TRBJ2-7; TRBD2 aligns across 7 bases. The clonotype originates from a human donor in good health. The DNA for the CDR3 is TGTGCCAGCAGCTTACGTGGGAGGGACCCAATTTACGAGCAGTACTTC. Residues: CASSLRGRDPIYEQYF.